A selection of T cell receptor beta chains follows, all from one sample in a study of neurological immune-mediated disorders. TCRdb re-analysed the 5' RACE reads in MiXCR, keeping a single row per CDR3 protein. The sample contains tens of thousands of distinct CDR3 sequences, less than 9% of which appear only once. Sequencing was performed on CD4+ T cells from blood. The receptors derive from a man aged 50 to 60 in good health. The CDR3 runs from the conserved cysteine through the conserved F or W. The order of the fields is V gene, D gene, clone size, J gene, CDR3 protein, CDR3 DNA. D genes are given only for firm matches. Some rows mark clone size as missing; the rest say once, few, many or name a class of expanded clone.

V: TRBV18
D: TRBD2
size: many
J: TRBJ2-7
CDR3: CASSPQRTSGRSSYEQYF
DNA: TGTGCCAGCTCACCACAGCGGACTAGCGGGAGGAGCTCCTACGAGCAGTACTTC

V: TRBV2
D: TRBD1
size: -
J: TRBJ1-4
CDR3: CASNWDSQNEKLFF
DNA: TGTGCCAGCAATTGGGACAGCCAAAATGAAAAACTGTTTTTT

V: TRBV19
D: -
size: -
J: TRBJ1-5
CDR3: CASRSTGLNQPQHF
DNA: TGTGCCAGTAGGAGTACAGGTCTCAATCAGCCCCAGCATTTT

V: TRBV12-3/TRBV12-4
D: TRBD2
size: many
J: TRBJ2-1
CDR3: CASSWTSGTGNEQFF
DNA: TGTGCCAGCAGTTGGACTAGCGGGACGGGTAATGAGCAGTTCTTC

V: TRBV5-1
D: TRBD1
size: many
J: TRBJ1-1
CDR3: CASSPGTGNTEAFF
DNA: TGCGCCAGCAGCCCGGGGACAGGGAACACTGAAGCTTTCTTT

V: TRBV7-2
D: TRBD2
size: many
J: TRBJ2-1
CDR3: CASSRLAGSLARNNEQFF
DNA: TGTGCCAGCAGCCGTCTAGCGGGAAGCCTAGCGCGAAACAATGAGCAGTTCTTC

V: TRBV20-1
D: TRBD2
size: many
J: TRBJ2-3
CDR3: CSASPYLTSGTTDTQYF
DNA: TGCAGTGCTAGCCCATATTTGACTAGCGGGACCACAGATACGCAGTATTTT

V: TRBV28
D: -
size: many
J: TRBJ2-7
CDR3: CASRPPREGVGLEQYF
DNA: TGTGCCAGCAGACCCCCAAGAGAGGGAGTGGGTCTCGAGCAGTACTTC

V: TRBV20-1
D: -
size: many
J: TRBJ1-5
CDR3: CSASPRGLGPQHF
DNA: TGCAGTGCTAGTCCCCGGGGGCTCGGGCCCCAGCATTTT

V: TRBV18
D: -
size: many
J: TRBJ1-5
CDR3: CASSPSGDTANQPQHF
DNA: TGTGCCAGCTCACCATCAGGGGATACTGCAAATCAGCCCCAGCATTTT

V: TRBV7-2
D: -
size: many
J: TRBJ2-7
CDR3: CATSPEWGLYEQYF
DNA: TGTGCCACCTCACCTGAGTGGGGTCTCTACGAGCAGTACTTC

V: TRBV7-2
D: TRBD2
size: many
J: TRBJ2-1
CDR3: CASSLVPAGVSNEQFF
DNA: TGTGCCAGCAGCTTAGTTCCAGCGGGAGTATCCAATGAGCAGTTCTTC

V: TRBV6-6
D: -
size: many
J: TRBJ2-4
CDR3: CASSIRDIQYF
DNA: TGTGCCAGCAGTATTCGGGACATTCAGTACTTC

V: TRBV4-3
D: -
size: many
J: TRBJ2-5
CDR3: CASSQAWTEKGGWTQYF
DNA: TGCGCCAGCAGCCAAGCCTGGACAGAAAAAGGGGGGTGGACCCAGTACTTC

V: TRBV10-3
D: TRBD1
size: many
J: TRBJ2-5
CDR3: CAISDPGTGKETQYF
DNA: TGTGCCATCAGTGATCCCGGGACAGGGAAAGAGACCCAGTACTTC

V: TRBV28
D: TRBD2
size: -
J: TRBJ2-2
CDR3: CASRISGPNTGELFF
DNA: TGTGCCAGCAGGATTAGCGGGCCGAACACCGGGGAGTTGTTTTTT

V: TRBV5-1
D: TRBD2
size: many
J: TRBJ2-5
CDR3: CASSLGGGETQYF
DNA: TGCGCCAGCAGCCTGGGCGGGGGGGAGACCCAGTACTTC

V: TRBV18
D: -
size: many
J: TRBJ2-6
CDR3: CASSPTASSGANVLTF
DNA: TGTGCCAGCTCACCGACCGCTAGCTCTGGGGCCAACGTCCTGACTTTC

V: TRBV20-1
D: TRBD2
size: many
J: TRBJ2-7
CDR3: CSARELAGGTYEQYF
DNA: TGCAGTGCTAGGGAACTAGCGGGAGGAACCTACGAGCAGTACTTC

V: TRBV20-1
D: -
size: many
J: TRBJ1-1
CDR3: CSARESNTEAFF
DNA: TGCAGTGCTAGAGAAAGTAACACTGAAGCTTTCTTT